The clone carrying this T cell receptor (beta chain) occurred a few times. Its specificity is not known. The data belong to a study of T-cell reconstitution after alpha-beta-depleted transplantation in children. This CDR3 has 16 amino acids. The V and J ends lost 1 base and 0 bases respectively, with 13 bases between them. Per germline, CDR1 SGHAT and CDR2 FQNNGV. For TCRbeta, the library was prepared with unique molecular identifiers. MiXCR, applied by TCRdb to the PCR reads, yields one record per CDR3 protein. This sample yields around 700,000 distinct CDR3 sequences, of which around 13% are seen a single time; 0.79% belongs to the top ten. Whole-study results and caveats: Once a year had passed after transplant, T-cell counts and diversity came mostly from newly produced T cells. For some patients, TCRbeta diversity was high at day 60 because of recipient T cells and thymic progenitors that survived. Where alpha-beta T cells came from about two months after transplant was reportedly several hundred expanded graft clones.

This rearrangement joins TRBV11-2 to TRBJ2-7, with D tentatively TRBD2 (5 bases). The sample consisted of PBMCs, taken before TCRalphabeta/CD19-depleted stem cell transplant. The sequence was collected from a girl aged 2 to 10 with congenital amegakaryocytic thrombocytopenia, due to receive a stem cell transplant. CDR3 region: CASSLGLGVGSYEQYF. The DNA of the CDR3 is TGTGCCAGCAGCTTAGGTCTCGGGGTAGGCTCCTACGAGCAGTACTTC.